This T cell receptor beta chain was obtained from a study of cytomegalovirus exposure and HLA in healthy donors. General study points: TCR beta V- and J-gene trimming, according to a later analysis, was linked to a missense DCLRE1C variant.

This CDR3 contains 17 residues. The germline gives CDR1 SGHRS, CDR2 YFSETQ. The ends lost 1 base at V and 0 bases at J; junction bases unmatched: 3. The study ran its PCR with 60 Vbeta and 13 Jbeta primers. Sequencing was performed with immunoSEQ multiplex PCR; in TCRdb, only in-frame clones are kept and a portion is missing. This sample carries over 55,000 clones, about 89% of them seen once, and the ten largest clones take about 1.5%. Points on this clone: The antigen is not known.

The source material was PBMCs. The receptor comes from a man between 18 and 29 years old in good health and CMV-seronegative. V usage is TRBV5-1 and J usage is TRBJ2-3, with 12 bases matching TRBD2. CDR3 amino acids: CASSLTSGGTSTDTQYF. The CDR3 coding sequence is TGCGCCAGCAGCTTGACTAGCGGGGGGACTAGCACAGATACGCAGTATTTT.